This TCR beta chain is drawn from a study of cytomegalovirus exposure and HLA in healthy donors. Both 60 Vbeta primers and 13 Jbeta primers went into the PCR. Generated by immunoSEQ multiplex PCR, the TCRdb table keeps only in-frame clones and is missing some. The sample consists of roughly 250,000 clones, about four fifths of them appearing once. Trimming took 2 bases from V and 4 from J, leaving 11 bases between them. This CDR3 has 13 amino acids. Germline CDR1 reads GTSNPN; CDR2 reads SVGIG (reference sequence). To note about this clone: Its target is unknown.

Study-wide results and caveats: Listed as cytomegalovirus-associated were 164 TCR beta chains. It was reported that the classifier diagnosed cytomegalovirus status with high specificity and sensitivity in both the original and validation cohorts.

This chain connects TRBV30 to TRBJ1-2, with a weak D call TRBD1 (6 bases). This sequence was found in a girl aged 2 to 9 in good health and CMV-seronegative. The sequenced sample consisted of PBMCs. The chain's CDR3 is CAWSPTGIYGYTF. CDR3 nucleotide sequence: TGTGCCTGGAGTCCAACAGGGATCTATGGCTACACCTTC.